These 21 T cell receptor beta chains were sequenced from one sample in a study of cytomegalovirus exposure and HLA in healthy donors. 60 Vbeta and 13 Jbeta primers were used in PCR. Method: immunoSEQ multiplex PCR; TCRdb's copy keeps in-frame clones and lacks some. The sample yields over 90,000 clones, around 77% seen once. Sequences were obtained from PBMCs. The receptors stem from a male donor in good health and CMV-seropositive.

The chain uses TRBV5-1 and TRBJ1-4; D remains unclear. CDR1 SGHRS and CDR2 YFSETQ come from the germline V gene. With 3 bases removed from V and 0 bases from J, the gap between germline ends came to 12 bases. This CDR3 is 16 amino acids long. The DNA for the CDR3 is TGCGCCAGCAGCTCCCCGACGGGTGCAACTAATGAAAAACTGTTTTTT. Translated, it gives CASSSPTGATNEKLFF.

The chain uses TRBV10-3 and TRBJ2-3; TRBD2 matches 12 bases. The germline V gene has CDR1 ENHRY and CDR2 SYGVKD. Trimming removed 9 bases from V and 4 bases from J; junction bases left unmatched: 5. This CDR3 is built from 14 residues. The CDR3 spells CAISGLAGADTQYF. The CDR3, as DNA: TGTGCCATTTCGGGACTAGCGGGTGCAGATACGCAGTATTTT.

The V call is TRBV7-3, the J call TRBJ2-2; tentative D call: TRBD2 (6 bases). Germline CDR1 SGHTA, CDR2 FQGTGA. The ends were cut back, 3 bases at V and 5 bases at J, with 16 bases in the middle. The CDR3 consists of 16 residues. As DNA, the CDR3 is TGTGCCAGCAGCTTCGTCGGGAGAGGGGAAACCGGGGAGCTGTTTTTT. Encoded protein: CASSFVGRGETGELFF.

This clone has just one count. This chain uses TRBV2 with TRBJ2-3; D may be TRBD1 (6 bases). This CDR3 is built from 16 residues. The V gene's germline CDR1 is SNHLY and CDR2 FYNNEI. V lost 6 bases, J lost 0 bases, and 16 bases lay in between. The CDR3 DNA sequence: TGTGCCAGCAGCCTCTCCTGGACAGCTAGCACAGATACGCAGTATTTT. It codes for CASSLSWTASTDTQYF.

The chain uses TRBV5-6 and TRBJ2-5, with a tentative D call TRBD1 (5 bases). Deletions cut 1 base from V and 5 bases from J, with 12 bases between. Germline-derived CDR1 and CDR2 are SGHDT and YYEEEE. The CDR3 covers 14 residues. The CDR3 loop reads CASSLRRTTETQYF. The CDR3, as DNA: TGTGCCAGCAGCTTGCGTAGGACAACGGAGACCCAGTACTTC.

The chain uses TRBV27 and TRBJ2-4; TRBD2 is a possible D gene (6 bases). Germline CDR1 is MNHEY and CDR2 is SMNVEV (reference sequence). The CDR3 consists of 13 residues. Trimming cost V 5 bases and J 8 bases, with 13 bases left between them. CDR3 bases: TGTGCCAGCAGTCCCCGACTAGGCGACATTCAGTACTTC. Its protein product is CASSPRLGDIQYF.

This chain uses TRBV6-4 with TRBJ2-1, with D possibly being TRBD2 (6 bases). Trimming took 0 bases from V and 8 from J, leaving 17 bases between them. This CDR3 region has 16 residues. Germline loops: CDR1 MRHNA, CDR2 SNTAGT. CDR3 sequence (DNA): TGTGCCAGCAGTGACTCGGTACTAGCCACTAAACATGAGCAGTTCTTC. Its protein product is CASSDSVLATKHEQFF.

This clone was counted a single time. The DNA for the CDR3 is TGTGCCAGCAGCTTGGGGACTAGCTCCTACAATGAGCAGTTCTTC. This codes for CASSLGTSSYNEQFF. The rearrangement joins TRBV7-3 to TRBJ2-1; 8 nucleotides line up with TRBD2. The CDR3 spans 15 residues. After removal of 3 bases from V and 0 bases from J, the junction contained 1 base not matched to a gene. Looked up from germline, CDR1 is SGHTA and CDR2 is FQGTGA.

This rearrangement joins TRBV5-1 to TRBJ2-1, with 9 positions matching TRBD2. Germline CDR1 and CDR2: SGHRS and YFSETQ. This CDR3 is 15 amino acids long. J lost 5 bases, V lost 0 bases, and 3 bases had no gene match. CDR3 sequence: CASSLGTSEHNEQFF. CDR3 DNA: TGCGCCAGCAGCTTGGGGACTAGCGAGCACAATGAGCAGTTCTTC. Supplemented by reference TRBV5-1 and TRBJ2-1, the full variable domain reads KAGVTQTPRYLIKTRGQQVTLSCSPISGHRSVSWYQQTPGQGLQFLFEYFSETQRNKGNFPGRFSGRQFSNSRSEMNVSTLELGDSALYLCASSLGTSEHNEQFFGPGTRLTVL.

This chain joins TRBV5-4 and TRBJ2-5, with D maybe TRBD1 (6 bases). CDR1 is SGHNT, CDR2 YYREEE, per germline (reference sequence). V lost 5 bases and J lost 7, with 21 bases in between. The length of the CDR3 is 15 residues. This CDR3 is CASRGTTLGSGTQYF. Here the CDR3 DNA reads TGTGCCAGCAGAGGGACAACACTTGGTTCGGGGACCCAGTACTTC.

J is TRBJ2-1 and V is TRBV5-6, with 10 bases matching TRBD1. The CDR3 contains 15 residues. CDR1 is SGHDT, CDR2 YYEEEE, per germline. V trimming: 4 bases; J trimming: 6 bases; junction bases outside the gene matches: 7. CDR3 sequence (DNA): TGTGCCAGCAGCCCCCGGGACAGGGGCCCCAATGAGCAGTTCTTC. Translation: CASSPRDRGPNEQFF.

The genes are TRBV6-1 and TRBJ1-3; D is unresolved. Between the trimmed V and J ends, which lost 2 bases and 5 bases, there was a span of 10 bases. Germline V gene lookup returns CDR1 MNHNS and CDR2 SASEGT. The CDR3 sequence is 14 residues long. CDR3: CASSELGRRNTIYF. The DNA for the CDR3 is TGTGCCAGCAGTGAATTGGGCAGGCGAAACACCATATATTTT.

The chain carries TRBV28 and TRBJ2-1; 10 positions agree with TRBD2. The CDR3 extends over 16 amino acids. Unmatched junction bases numbered 11, after V lost 3 bases and J lost 9 bases. The germline CDR1 and CDR2 sequences are MDHEN and SYDVKM. The CDR3 sequence: CASSFPSSGGGGEQFF. The DNA of the CDR3 is TGTGCCAGCAGTTTCCCTTCTAGCGGGGGTGGGGGTGAGCAGTTCTTC.

The V gene is TRBV5-1, the J gene TRBJ2-2, with 8 bases identical to TRBD1. J was trimmed by 4 bases and V by 4 bases; bases with no gene match: 6. The CDR3 has 15 amino acids. Germline V gives CDR1 SGHRS, CDR2 YFSETQ. The CDR3 spells CASSLTGVGTGELFF. The CDR3 DNA reads as TGCGCCAGCAGCCTGACAGGGGTCGGCACCGGGGAGCTGTTTTTT.

Points on this clone: Germline and junction disagree at one end, which may indicate a read error. This chain links TRBV28 with TRBJ2-3; D might be TRBD1 (6 bases). Germline values: CDR1 MDHEN, CDR2 SYDVKM. The CDR3 sequence is 16 residues long. In nucleotides, the CDR3 is TGTGCCAGCAGTTTAGGTGGGACATGGTACACAGGTACGCAGTATTTT. Protein: CASSLGGTWYTGTQYF.

The chain combines TRBV11-2 with TRBJ2-1, with 7 bases matching TRBD2. The CDR3 runs 13 residues. With 5 bases clipped from V and 4 bases from J, the junction kept 2 bases outside the gene matches. Germline CDR1 is SGHAT and CDR2 is FQNNGV. CDR3 protein: CASSASGYNEQFF. CDR3 coding DNA: TGTGCCAGCAGCGCTAGCGGATACAATGAGCAGTTCTTC.

CDR3 region: CASSLVPEASGRGEFF. The CDR3 nucleotides read TGTGCCAGCAGCTTAGTCCCGGAGGCTAGCGGGAGGGGCGAGTTCTTC. The J gene is TRBJ2-1, the V gene TRBV7-2; 12 nucleotides match TRBD2. With V trimmed by 1 base and J by 14 bases, 12 bases remained unmatched. CDR3 size: 16 residues. Germline values: CDR1 SGHTA, CDR2 FQGNSA.

This chain connects TRBV28 to TRBJ2-5, with TRBD2 as a possible D gene (5 bases). Germline CDR1 and CDR2: MDHEN and SYDVKM. The germline V and J ends were trimmed by 4 bases and 5 bases, with 20 bases remaining between them. CDR3 length: 16 amino acids. CDR3 in DNA: TGTGCCAGCAGTTCTAGCCCCGACTACCCCAGGGAGACCCAGTACTTC. Protein sequence: CASSSSPDYPRETQYF.

The chain carries TRBV7-6 and TRBJ2-5; possible D gene TRBD1, 5 bases. The end of the DNA is better explained by TRBJ2-7, so the J call may be wrong. Looked up from germline, CDR1 is SGHVS and CDR2 is FNYEAQ. The CDR3 is 13 residues long. In DNA form, the CDR3 reads TGTGCCAGCAGCCCCGCGACAGCCTACGAGCAGTACTTC. This encodes CASSPATAYEQYF.

The J gene is TRBJ1-1, the V gene TRBV30; D remains unclear. Per germline, CDR1 GTSNPN and CDR2 SVGIG (reference sequence). CDR3 size: 13 residues. V shed 4 bases and J shed 2 bases, with 11 bases lying between them. CDR3 in DNA: TGTGCCTGGATAAGAGGGATAAACACTGAAGCTTTCTTT. It specifies CAWIRGINTEAFF.

This rearrangement joins TRBV5-1 to TRBJ2-1; 12 bases match TRBD2. V lost 0 bases, J lost 6 bases, and 1 base stayed unmatched. Looked up from germline, CDR1 is SGHRS and CDR2 is YFSETQ. The CDR3 has 15 residues. The CDR3 DNA reads as TGCGCCAGCAGCTTGGTGACTAGCGGGAGCAATGAGCAGTTCTTC. Its protein product is CASSLVTSGSNEQFF. The full variable domain, completed using reference TRBV5-1 and TRBJ2-1, is KAGVTQTPRYLIKTRGQQVTLSCSPISGHRSVSWYQQTPGQGLQFLFEYFSETQRNKGNFPGRFSGRQFSNSRSEMNVSTLELGDSALYLCASSLVTSGSNEQFFGPGTRLTVL.